These 25 T cell receptor beta chains came from one sample sequenced in a study of blood T cell repertoires in COVID-19. Only in-frame clones appear in the TCRdb table, and some are missing; sequencing was by immunoSEQ multiplex PCR. The repertoire consists of 380,000 or so clones, with more than 70% occurring once and the leading ten covering 0.95% to 1.5%. Sample: peripheral blood. The receptor source for this set is a man aged 40-55 years with acute or convalescent COVID-19.

The rearrangement joins TRBV2 to TRBJ2-7; TRBD2 matches at 10 bases. J lost 4 bases, V lost 5 bases, and 11 bases had no gene match. Germline assignment: CDR1 SNHLY and CDR2 FYNNEI. This CDR3 has 16 amino acids. The CDR3 region has the DNA TGTGCCAGCAGTACGACTTCTAGGACTAGCGGATACGAGCAGTACTTC. Translated, it gives CASSTTSRTSGYEQYF.

V usage is TRBV19 and J usage is TRBJ1-6, with 8 bases identical to TRBD1. The trim removed 7 bases at V and 6 bases at J, leaving 8 bases unmatched. This CDR3 comprises 15 residues. CDR1 and CDR2 from the germline V gene are LNHDA and SQIVND (reference sequence). CDR3 DNA: TGTGCCAGTAATATGCAGGGGGCCGGTAATTCACCCCTCCACTTT. Translation: CASNMQGAGNSPLHF. Based on the CDR3 plus reference TRBV19 and TRBJ1-6, the full variable domain is DGGITQSPKYLFRKEGQNVTLSCEQNLNHDAMYWYRQDPGQGLRLIYYSQIVNDFQKGDIAEGYSVSREKKESFPLTVTSAQKNPTAFYLCASNMQGAGNSPLHFGNGTRLTVT.

This sequence joins TRBV15 and TRBJ1-2, with D possibly being TRBD1 (5 bases). Germline V gives CDR1 LNHNV, CDR2 YYDKDF (reference sequence). The CDR3 extends over 16 amino acids. V dropped 6 bases and J dropped 4 bases, with 21 bases sitting between them. The DNA of the CDR3 is TGTGCCACCAGGAATCTACAATCGTGGGGCAGCTATGGCTACACCTTC. Encoded protein: CATRNLQSWGSYGYTF.

The chain employs TRBV28 and TRBJ2-2; 9 bases are shared with TRBD1. Germline CDR1 MDHEN, CDR2 SYDVKM. The CDR3 loop spans 14 amino acids. J gave up 6 bases and V 8 bases, and 7 bases lay outside the gene matches. CDR3 region: CASGTGISPGELFF. The CDR3 coding sequence is TGTGCCAGCGGGACAGGGATAAGTCCCGGGGAGCTGTTTTTT.

The chain has TRBV9 and TRBJ2-7, with a possible D match to TRBD1 (6 bases). V lost 0 bases and J lost 1, with 8 bases in between. The CDR3 contains 14 residues. CDR1 and CDR2 (germline): SGDLS, YYNGEE. The CDR3 reads CASSVGDTSYEQYF. The CDR3 nucleotides read TGTGCCAGCAGCGTAGGGGACACTTCCTACGAGCAGTACTTC.

The rearrangement links TRBV7-8 to TRBJ1-5, with TRBD1 matching over 9 bases. This CDR3 spans 14 amino acids. The V gene end was trimmed by 5 bases and the J gene end by 7 bases; junction bases not matched to a gene: 6. Germline V gene sequence: CDR1 SGHVS, CDR2 FQNEAQ. The CDR3 coding sequence is TGTGCCAGCAGCGCCACAGGGGGCGAACAGCCCCAGCATTTT. Its translation is CASSATGGEQPQHF.

The genes are TRBV27 and TRBJ2-7, with D tentatively TRBD1 (5 bases). Trimming took off 3 bases at V and 2 bases at J, with 11 bases between the two ends. This CDR3 region has 14 residues. In germline, CDR1 is MNHEY, CDR2 SMNVEV (reference sequence). The CDR3 loop reads CASSFLQGTYEQYF. The CDR3 nucleotides are TGTGCCAGCAGTTTTCTGCAGGGAACCTACGAGCAGTACTTC.

This sequence joins TRBV30 and TRBJ2-2; the match to TRBD1 covers 7 bases. CDR3 length: 13 amino acids. Germline-derived CDR1 and CDR2 are GTSNPN and SVGIG (reference sequence). The V segment lost 7 bases and the J segment 5 bases; nucleotides outside the gene matches: 7. Here the CDR3 reads CASRQGTTGELFF. CDR3 DNA sequence: TGTGCCTCCAGACAGGGAACAACCGGGGAGCTGTTTTTT. The variable domain in full, with the rest retrieved from reference TRBV30 and TRBJ2-2, is SQTIHQWPATLVQPVGSPLSLECTVEGTSNPNLYWYRQAAGRGLQLLFYSVGIGQISSEVPQNLSASRPQDRQFILSSKKLLLSDSGFYLCASRQGTTGELFFGEGSRLTVL.

The chain employs TRBV6-4 and TRBJ1-1; D not resolved. The V end lost 5 bases, the J end lost 1 base, and 11 bases lay between the germline ends. The CDR3 contains 14 residues. Germline V gives CDR1 MRHNA, CDR2 SNTAGT. Here the CDR3 reads CASSTSPGNTEAFF. In nucleotides, the CDR3 is TGTGCCAGCAGTACAAGTCCAGGGAACACTGAAGCTTTCTTT.

V and J are TRBV7-9 and TRBJ2-7; TRBD1 aligns across 10 bases. Germline values: CDR1 SEHNR, CDR2 FQNEAQ (reference sequence). The CDR3 sequence is 16 residues long. V lost 1 base to trimming and J lost 7 bases; unmatched junction nucleotides: 10. The CDR3 coding sequence is TGTGCCAGCAGCTTAGAATGGGGACAGGGGTCGGGGGAGCAGTACTTC. Residues: CASSLEWGQGSGEQYF.

V gene TRBV3-1 (or the pseudogene TRBV3-2) combines with J gene TRBJ2-5; D gene ambiguous. V lost 2 bases to trimming and J lost 5 bases, with 9 bases between them. CDR3 length equals 13 residues. The V gene's germline CDR1 is LGHDT and CDR2 YNNKEL (reference sequence). CDR3 sequence: CASSQSIIETQYF. As DNA, the CDR3 is TGTGCCAGCAGCCAATCTATAATTGAGACCCAGTACTTC.

About this clone: This sample includes further DNA sequences coding for the same CDR3. The rearrangement joins TRBV19 to TRBJ1-5, with a tentative D call TRBD1 (6 bases). Germline values: CDR1 LNHDA, CDR2 SQIVND (reference sequence). V gave up 1 base and J gave up 4 bases, with 8 bases separating them. The CDR3 consists of 14 residues. The CDR3 sequence is CASSIGQGNQPQHF. The CDR3 region has the DNA TGTGCCAGTAGTATAGGCCAGGGGAATCAGCCCCAGCATTTT.

This rearrangement joins TRBV18 to TRBJ1-1; no clear D. The CDR3 runs to 13 residues. Per germline, CDR1 KGHSH and CDR2 LQKENI. The V and J ends lost 2 bases and 4 bases respectively, with 8 bases between them. This CDR3 reads CASSPSRGTEAFF. DNA for the CDR3: TGTGCCAGCTCACCATCCCGGGGCACTGAAGCTTTCTTT.

This clone was seen just once. The chain recombines TRBV4-2 with TRBJ1-6, with a possible D match to TRBD1 (6 bases). V was clipped by 4 bases and J by 6 bases, with 13 bases between them. The CDR3 has 15 residues. Germline V gene sequence: CDR1 LGHNA, CDR2 YNFKEQ. The CDR3 here is CASSREGEGNSPLHF. The CDR3 DNA follows: TGTGCCAGCAGCCGGGAGGGGGAAGGTAATTCACCCCTCCACTTT.

The genes are TRBV6-2 or TRBV6-3 and TRBJ2-5; 8 bases map to TRBD2. V was pared by 0 bases and J by 4 bases, with 4 bases of the junction left unmatched. The CDR3 has 15 amino acids. The germline V gene has CDR1 MNHEY and CDR2 SVGEGT. As DNA, the CDR3 is TGTGCCAGCAGTTACTCAGCGGGGGATGGAGAGACCCAGTACTTC. Translating it yields CASSYSAGDGETQYF.

This clone has just one count. The chain joins TRBV24-1 to TRBJ2-1; 10 positions agree with TRBD1. The CDR3 has 15 amino acids. Germline V gene sequence: CDR1 KGHDR, CDR2 SFDVKD. V trimming: 3 bases; J trimming: 8 bases; junction bases outside the gene matches: 6. CDR3 amino acids: CATSDRDRGVDEQFF. CDR3 sequence (DNA): TGTGCCACCAGTGATCGGGACAGGGGTGTTGATGAGCAGTTCTTC.

The rearrangement uses TRBV19 and TRBJ2-3; D might be TRBD1 (5 bases). The CDR3 runs 13 residues. The V gene lost 3 bases and the J gene lost 4 bases, with 8 bases spanning the gap. The germline V gene encodes CDR1 LNHDA and CDR2 SQIVND (reference sequence). The CDR3 spells CASSIQGPDTQYF. The CDR3 DNA reads TGTGCCAGTAGTATCCAGGGCCCAGATACGCAGTATTTT. The entire variable domain, with the rest obtained from reference TRBV19 and TRBJ2-3, is as follows: DGGITQSPKYLFRKEGQNVTLSCEQNLNHDAMYWYRQDPGQGLRLIYYSQIVNDFQKGDIAEGYSVSREKKESFPLTVTSAQKNPTAFYLCASSIQGPDTQYFGPGTRLTVL.

This chain connects TRBV27 to TRBJ2-3; 12 bases align to TRBD2. This CDR3 is 18 amino acids long. Germline V lookup: CDR1 MNHEY, CDR2 SMNVEV (reference sequence). V lost 7 bases, J lost 3 bases, and 14 bases stayed unmatched. CDR3 DNA sequence: TGTGCCAGCACGAGTTTGGCTAGCGGGAGGGCCAGGACAGATACGCAGTATTTT. Translating it yields CASTSLASGRARTDTQYF.

This sequence joins TRBV6-5 and TRBJ2-3; TRBD2 agrees at 8 bases. Per the germline V gene, CDR1 is MNHEY and CDR2 is SVGAGI. The CDR3 runs to 15 residues. The trim removed 9 bases at V and 2 bases at J, leaving 10 bases unmatched. The CDR3 nucleotides are TGTGCCAGTTTGCGCGGGAGGCCCAACACAGATACGCAGTATTTT. Translating gives CASLRGRPNTDTQYF.

The V and J genes are TRBV18 and TRBJ2-5; perhaps TRBD2 as D (6 bases). Germline CDR1 reads KGHSH; CDR2 reads LQKENI. V lost 4 bases and J 5 bases, leaving 17 bases between the germline ends. There are 15 residues in the CDR3. The CDR3 spells CASSRPMGGGETQYF. The CDR3 DNA reads TGTGCCAGCTCACGACCAATGGGGGGAGGCGAGACCCAGTACTTC.

The chain combines TRBV12-3 or TRBV12-4 with TRBJ1-6; tentative D call: TRBD1 (5 bases). This CDR3 has 13 amino acids. V was cut by 6 bases and J by 11 bases, with 14 bases left in between. This CDR3 reads CASSPGGRAPLHF. The CDR3, as DNA: TGTGCCAGCAGCCCGGGGGGGAGGGCACCCCTCCACTTT.

This clone has a single count. The rearrangement links TRBV7-9 to TRBJ1-2; TRBD1 might be the D (5 bases). This CDR3 contains 15 residues. The germline V gene encodes CDR1 SEHNR and CDR2 FQNEAQ (reference sequence). V was cut by 2 bases and J by 0 bases, with 10 bases left in between. The CDR3 is CASSLPGGTNYGYTF. The DNA for the CDR3 is TGTGCCAGCAGCTTACCCGGGGGGACTAACTATGGCTACACCTTC.

CDR3 residues: CASSIQGDGNEKLFF. The DNA of the CDR3 is TGTGCCAGCAGTATACAGGGTGACGGGAATGAAAAACTGTTTTTT. The gene calls are TRBV5-4 and TRBJ1-4, with D tentatively TRBD1 (6 bases). Trimming removed 5 bases from V and 5 bases from J, with 16 bases in between. The V gene's germline CDR1 is SGHNT and CDR2 YYREEE (reference sequence). The CDR3 loop spans 15 amino acids.

The chain uses TRBV2 and TRBJ2-7, with unresolved D. The length of the CDR3 is 11 residues. Trimming shortened V by 6 bases and J by 3 bases, and 6 bases separated the two germline ends. Germline V lookup: CDR1 SNHLY, CDR2 FYNNEI. The CDR3 protein is CASSADYEQYF. The CDR3, as DNA: TGTGCCAGCAGCGCGGACTACGAGCAGTACTTC.

The rearrangement joins TRBV5-1 to TRBJ2-5; 7 positions agree with TRBD2. The CDR3 has 15 amino acids. After removal of 4 bases from V and 1 base from J, the junction contained 7 bases not matched to a gene. From germline, CDR1 is SGHRS and CDR2 YFSETQ. This CDR3 reads CASSKSSGAQETQYF. The DNA for the CDR3 is TGCGCCAGCAGCAAAAGCAGCGGGGCCCAAGAGACCCAGTACTTC. Full variable domain (rest looked up from reference TRBV5-1 and TRBJ2-5): KAGVTQTPRYLIKTRGQQVTLSCSPISGHRSVSWYQQTPGQGLQFLFEYFSETQRNKGNFPGRFSGRQFSNSRSEMNVSTLELGDSALYLCASSKSSGAQETQYFGPGTRLLVL.